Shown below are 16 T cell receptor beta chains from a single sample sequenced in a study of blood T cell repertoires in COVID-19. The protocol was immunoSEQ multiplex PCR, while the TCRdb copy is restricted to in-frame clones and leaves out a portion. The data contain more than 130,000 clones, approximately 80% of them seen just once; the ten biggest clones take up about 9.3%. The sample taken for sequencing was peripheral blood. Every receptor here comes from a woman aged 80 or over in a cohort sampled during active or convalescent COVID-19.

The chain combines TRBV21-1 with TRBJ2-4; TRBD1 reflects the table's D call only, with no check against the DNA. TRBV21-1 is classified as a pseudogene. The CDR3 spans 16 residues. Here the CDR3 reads CASSRKDRWLFDIQYF. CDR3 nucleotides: TGTGCCAGCAGCCGGAAAGACAGGTGGTTATTTGACATTCAGTACTTC.

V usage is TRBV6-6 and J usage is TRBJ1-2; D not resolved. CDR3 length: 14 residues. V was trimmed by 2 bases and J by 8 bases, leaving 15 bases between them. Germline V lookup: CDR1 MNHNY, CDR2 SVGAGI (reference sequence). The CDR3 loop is CASSYEFGVWGYTF. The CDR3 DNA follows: TGTGCCAGCAGTTACGAGTTCGGGGTTTGGGGCTACACCTTC.

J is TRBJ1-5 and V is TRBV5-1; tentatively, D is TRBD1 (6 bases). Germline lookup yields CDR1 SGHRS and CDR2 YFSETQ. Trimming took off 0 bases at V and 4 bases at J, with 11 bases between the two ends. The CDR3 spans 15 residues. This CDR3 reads CASSLDWGRNQPQHF. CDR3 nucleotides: TGCGCCAGCAGCTTGGACTGGGGGCGGAATCAGCCCCAGCATTTT. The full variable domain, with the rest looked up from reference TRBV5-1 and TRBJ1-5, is KAGVTQTPRYLIKTRGQQVTLSCSPISGHRSVSWYQQTPGQGLQFLFEYFSETQRNKGNFPGRFSGRQFSNSRSEMNVSTLELGDSALYLCASSLDWGRNQPQHFGDGTRLSIL.

The CDR3 DNA reads as TGTGCCAGCAGCTTAAACGGGGGGGCCGGGGAGCTGTTTTTT. Translated, it gives CASSLNGGAGELFF. This chain joins TRBV7-8 and TRBJ2-2, with TRBD2 matching 8 bases. The CDR3 consists of 14 residues. Germline CDR1 is SGHVS and CDR2 is FQNEAQ. Germline trimming cut 2 bases from V and 6 bases from J; bases unmatched to any gene: 2.

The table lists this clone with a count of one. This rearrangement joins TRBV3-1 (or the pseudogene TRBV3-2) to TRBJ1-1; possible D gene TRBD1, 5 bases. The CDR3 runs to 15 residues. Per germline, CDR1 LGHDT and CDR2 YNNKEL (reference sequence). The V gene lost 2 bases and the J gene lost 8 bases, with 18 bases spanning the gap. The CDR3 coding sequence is TGTGCCAGCAGCCAACGTCATGTAGGGGTTGTGGAAGCTTTCTTT. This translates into CASSQRHVGVVEAFF.

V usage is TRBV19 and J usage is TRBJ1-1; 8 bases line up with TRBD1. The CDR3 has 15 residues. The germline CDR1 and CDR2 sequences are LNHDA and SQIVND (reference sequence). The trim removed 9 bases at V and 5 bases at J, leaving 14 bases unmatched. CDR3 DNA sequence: TGTGCCAGCGACCCGACTAGACAGGGGCGGACTGAAGCTTTCTTT. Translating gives CASDPTRQGRTEAFF.

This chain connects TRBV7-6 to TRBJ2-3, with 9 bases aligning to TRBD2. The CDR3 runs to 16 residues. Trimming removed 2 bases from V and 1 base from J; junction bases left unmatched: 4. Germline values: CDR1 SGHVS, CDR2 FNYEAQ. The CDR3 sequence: CASSLLASGGTDTQYF. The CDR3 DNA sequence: TGTGCCAGCAGCTTATTGGCTAGCGGGGGCACAGATACGCAGTATTTT.

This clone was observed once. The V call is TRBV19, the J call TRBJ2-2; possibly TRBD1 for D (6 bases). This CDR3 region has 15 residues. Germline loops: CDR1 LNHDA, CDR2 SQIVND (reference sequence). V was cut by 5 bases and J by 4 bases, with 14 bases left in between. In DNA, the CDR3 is TGTGCCAGTAGTTATCAAACAGGGTTCACCGGGGAGCTGTTTTTT. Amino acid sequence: CASSYQTGFTGELFF.

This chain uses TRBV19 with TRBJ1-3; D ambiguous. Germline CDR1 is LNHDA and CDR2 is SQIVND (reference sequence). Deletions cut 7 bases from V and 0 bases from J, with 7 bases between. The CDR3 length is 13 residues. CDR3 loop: CASKASSGNTIYF. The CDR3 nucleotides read TGTGCCAGTAAGGCTAGCTCTGGAAACACCATATATTTT.

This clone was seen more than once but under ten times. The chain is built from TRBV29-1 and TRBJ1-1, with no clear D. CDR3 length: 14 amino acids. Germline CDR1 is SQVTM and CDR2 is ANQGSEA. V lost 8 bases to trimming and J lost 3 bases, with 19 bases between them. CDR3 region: CSMTAGMGYTEAFF. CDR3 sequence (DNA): TGCAGCATGACCGCGGGAATGGGATACACTGAAGCTTTCTTT.

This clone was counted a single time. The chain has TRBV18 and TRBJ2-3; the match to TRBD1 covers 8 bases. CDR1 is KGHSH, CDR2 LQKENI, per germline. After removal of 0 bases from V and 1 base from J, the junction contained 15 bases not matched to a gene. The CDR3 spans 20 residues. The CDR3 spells CASSPPATGGRSERTDTQYF. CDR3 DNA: TGTGCCAGCTCACCACCGGCAACAGGGGGAAGAAGCGAGCGCACAGATACGCAGTATTTT.

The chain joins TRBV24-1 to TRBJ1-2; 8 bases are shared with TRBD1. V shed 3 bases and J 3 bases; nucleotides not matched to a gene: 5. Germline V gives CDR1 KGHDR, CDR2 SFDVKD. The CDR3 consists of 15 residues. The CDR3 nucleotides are TGTGCCACCAGTGATCCGACAGGGGACGACTATGGCTACACCTTC. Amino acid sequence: CATSDPTGDDYGYTF.

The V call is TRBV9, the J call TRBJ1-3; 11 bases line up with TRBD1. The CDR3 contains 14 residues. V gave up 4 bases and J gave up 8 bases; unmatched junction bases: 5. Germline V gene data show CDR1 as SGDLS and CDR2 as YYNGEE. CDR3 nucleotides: TGTGCCAGCAGCTGGGACAGGGGGGAGGACACCATATATTTT. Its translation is CASSWDRGEDTIYF.

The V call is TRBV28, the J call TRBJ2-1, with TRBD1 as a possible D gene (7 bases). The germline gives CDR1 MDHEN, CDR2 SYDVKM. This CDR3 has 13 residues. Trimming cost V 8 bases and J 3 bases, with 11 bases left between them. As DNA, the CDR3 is TGTGCCAGCCGGCAGGGGGGCTACAATGAGCAGTTCTTC. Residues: CASRQGGYNEQFF.

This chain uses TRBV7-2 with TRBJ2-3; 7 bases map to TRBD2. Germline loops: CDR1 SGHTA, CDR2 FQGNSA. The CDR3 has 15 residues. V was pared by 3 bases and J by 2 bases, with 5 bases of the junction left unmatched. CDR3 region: CASSFGGGFTDTQYF. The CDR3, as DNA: TGTGCCAGCAGCTTTGGGGGGGGGTTCACAGATACGCAGTATTTT.

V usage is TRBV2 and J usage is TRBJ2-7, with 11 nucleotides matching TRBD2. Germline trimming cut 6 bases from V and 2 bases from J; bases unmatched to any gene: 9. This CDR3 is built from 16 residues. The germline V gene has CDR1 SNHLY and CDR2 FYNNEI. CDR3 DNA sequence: TGTGCCAGCAGGGAGGGCCTAGCGGGGGGCGCCTACGAGCAGTACTTC. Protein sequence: CASREGLAGGAYEQYF.